The T cell receptor beta chain described here comes from a study of blood T cell repertoires in COVID-19. Whole-study context: T cells, B-cell-depleted T cells, or PBMCs supplied cDNA or gDNA.

Sample share makes this clone large. V shed 6 bases and J shed 2 bases, with 12 bases lying between them. Per germline, CDR1 SGHVS and CDR2 FQNEAQ. CDR3 size: 14 residues. Profiled with immunoSEQ multiplex PCR; TCRdb holds only in-frame clones, not every one. This sample has about 140,000 clones, with 87% found just once. The chain has TRBV7-8 and TRBJ2-3; perhaps TRBD2 as D (6 bases). The sample was peripheral blood. The receptor comes from a man aged 50 to 59 with active COVID-19. This chain's CDR3 is CASSPGTFTDTQYF. CDR3 DNA sequence: TGTGCCAGCAGTCCCGGGACTTTCACAGATACGCAGTATTTT.